This T cell receptor (beta chain) was sequenced for a study of regulatory T cells in long-lasting Graves disease. Regarding the study as a whole: Accuracy was perhaps lowered by the small sample size.

This clonotype was seen repeatedly, ten times or more. Its antigen remains unknown. Time point of the sample: newly diagnosed GD, antithyroid drugs for less than 3 months. With RNA extracted from PBMCs as input, the TCR library was made. Assembly of TCR beta libraries relied on iRepertoire HTBI primers together with Arm-PCR of CDR3 regions. TCRdb analysed the multiplex PCR reads with MiXCR anew, one entry per CDR3 protein. This sample yields about 370,000 distinct CDR3 sequences, of which roughly 16% are seen a single time; approximately 21% belongs to the top ten. This specimen consisted of peripheral blood mononuclear cells (PBMCs), obtained at new diagnosis, from a patient treated with antithyroid drugs. The receptor's source is a female donor with Graves disease.

CDR3 in amino acids: CAISESPQRYEQYF. The CDR3 DNA is TGTGCCATCAGTGAGTCCCCTCAACGGTACGAGCAGTACTTC. The chain has TRBV10-3 and TRBJ2-7; D is uncertain. CDR3 length equals 14 residues. V lost 0 bases and J lost 4, with 10 bases in between. Germline CDR1 reads ENHRY; CDR2 reads SYGVKD.